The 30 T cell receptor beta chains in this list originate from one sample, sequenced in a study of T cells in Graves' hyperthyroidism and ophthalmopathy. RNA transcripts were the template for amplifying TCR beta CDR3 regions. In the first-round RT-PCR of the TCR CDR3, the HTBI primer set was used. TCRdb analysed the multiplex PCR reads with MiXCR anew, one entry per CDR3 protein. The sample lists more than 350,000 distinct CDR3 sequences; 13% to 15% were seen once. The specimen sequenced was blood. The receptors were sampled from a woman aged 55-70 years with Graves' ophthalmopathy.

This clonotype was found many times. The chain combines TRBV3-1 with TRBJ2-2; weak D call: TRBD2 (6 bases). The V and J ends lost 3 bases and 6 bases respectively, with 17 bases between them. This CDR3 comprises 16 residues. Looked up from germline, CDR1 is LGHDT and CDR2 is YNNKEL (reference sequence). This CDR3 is CASSHYEAGTPGELFF. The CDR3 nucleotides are TGTGCCAGCAGCCACTACGAAGCGGGTACTCCCGGGGAGCTGTTTTTT. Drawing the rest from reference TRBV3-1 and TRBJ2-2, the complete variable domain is DTAVSQTPKYLVTQMGNDKSIKCEQNLGHDTMYWYKQDSKKFLKIMFSYNNKELIINETVPNRFSPKSPDKAHLNLHINSLELGDSAVYFCASSHYEAGTPGELFFGEGSRLTVL.

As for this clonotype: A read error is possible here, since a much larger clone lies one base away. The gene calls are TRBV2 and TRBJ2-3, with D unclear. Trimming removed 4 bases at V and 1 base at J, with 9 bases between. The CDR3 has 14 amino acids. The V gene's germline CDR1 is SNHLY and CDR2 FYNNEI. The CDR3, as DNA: TGTGCCAGCAGTGGGTCGGGCGGCACAGATACGCAGTATTTT. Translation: CASSGSGGTDTQYF.

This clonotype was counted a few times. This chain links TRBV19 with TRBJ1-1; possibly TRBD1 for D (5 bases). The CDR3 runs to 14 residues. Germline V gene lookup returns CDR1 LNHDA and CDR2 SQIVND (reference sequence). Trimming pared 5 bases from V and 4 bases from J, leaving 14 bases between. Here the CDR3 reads CASSPRDVFTEAFF. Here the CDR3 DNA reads TGTGCCAGTAGTCCCAGGGACGTTTTCACTGAAGCTTTCTTT. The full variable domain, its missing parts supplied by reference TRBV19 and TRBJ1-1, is DGGITQSPKYLFRKEGQNVTLSCEQNLNHDAMYWYRQDPGQGLRLIYYSQIVNDFQKGDIAEGYSVSREKKESFPLTVTSAQKNPTAFYLCASSPRDVFTEAFFGQGTRLTVV.

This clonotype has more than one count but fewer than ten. The DNA for the CDR3 is TGTGCCAGCAGTTACTCCGGGACGTACAATGAGCAGTTCTTC. It is translated as CASSYSGTYNEQFF. The chain links TRBV6-2 or TRBV6-3 to TRBJ2-1, with D perhaps being TRBD1 or TRBD2 (5 bases each). The V gene lost 0 bases and the J gene lost 4 bases, with 7 bases spanning the gap. The germline gives CDR1 MNHEY, CDR2 SVGEGT. There are 14 residues in the CDR3.

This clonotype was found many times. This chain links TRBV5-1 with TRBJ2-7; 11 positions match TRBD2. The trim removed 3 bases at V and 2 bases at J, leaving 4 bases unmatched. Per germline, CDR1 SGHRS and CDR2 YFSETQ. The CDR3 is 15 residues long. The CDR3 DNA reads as TGCGCCAGCAGCTCCATAGCGGGAGGGCCCTACGAGCAGTACTTC. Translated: CASSSIAGGPYEQYF.

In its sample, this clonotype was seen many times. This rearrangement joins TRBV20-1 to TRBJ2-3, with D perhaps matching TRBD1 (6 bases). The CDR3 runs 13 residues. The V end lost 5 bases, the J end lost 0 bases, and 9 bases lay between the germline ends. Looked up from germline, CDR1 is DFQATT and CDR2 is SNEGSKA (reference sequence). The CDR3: CSAWDISTDTQYF. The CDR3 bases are TGCAGTGCTTGGGACATTAGCACAGATACGCAGTATTTT.

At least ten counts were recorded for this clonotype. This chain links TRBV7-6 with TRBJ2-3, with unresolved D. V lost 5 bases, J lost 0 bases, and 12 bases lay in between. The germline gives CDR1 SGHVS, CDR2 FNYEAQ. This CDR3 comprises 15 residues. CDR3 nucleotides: TGTGCCAGCAGCCCCCGGCAGCAGAGCACAGATACGCAGTATTTT. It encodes CASSPRQQSTDTQYF.

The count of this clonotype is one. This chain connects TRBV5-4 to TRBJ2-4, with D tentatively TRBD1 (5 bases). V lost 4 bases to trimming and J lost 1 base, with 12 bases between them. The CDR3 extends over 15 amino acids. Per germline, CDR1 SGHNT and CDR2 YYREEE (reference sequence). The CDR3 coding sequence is TGTGCCAGCAGCCCTGGGGCTTTCGCCAAAAACATTCAGTACTTC. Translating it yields CASSPGAFAKNIQYF.

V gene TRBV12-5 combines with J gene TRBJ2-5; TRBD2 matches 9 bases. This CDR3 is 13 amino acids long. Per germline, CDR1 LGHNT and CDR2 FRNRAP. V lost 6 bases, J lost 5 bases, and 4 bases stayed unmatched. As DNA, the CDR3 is TGTGCTAGTGGCTTTAGCGGGAGTGAGACCCAGTACTTC. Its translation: CASGFSGSETQYF.

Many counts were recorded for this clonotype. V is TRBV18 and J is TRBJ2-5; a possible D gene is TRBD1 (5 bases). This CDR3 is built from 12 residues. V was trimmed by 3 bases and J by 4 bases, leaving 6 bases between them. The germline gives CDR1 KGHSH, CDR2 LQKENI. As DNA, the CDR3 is TGTGCCAGCTCACCTCAGGGAGAGACCCAGTACTTC. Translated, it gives CASSPQGETQYF.

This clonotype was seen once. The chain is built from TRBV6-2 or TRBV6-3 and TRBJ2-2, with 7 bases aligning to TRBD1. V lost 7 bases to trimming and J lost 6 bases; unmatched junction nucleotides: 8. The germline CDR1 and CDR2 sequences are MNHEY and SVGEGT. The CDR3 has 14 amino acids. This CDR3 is CASNRQGSSGELFF. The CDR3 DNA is TGTGCCAGCAACAGACAGGGTAGTTCCGGGGAGCTGTTTTTT.

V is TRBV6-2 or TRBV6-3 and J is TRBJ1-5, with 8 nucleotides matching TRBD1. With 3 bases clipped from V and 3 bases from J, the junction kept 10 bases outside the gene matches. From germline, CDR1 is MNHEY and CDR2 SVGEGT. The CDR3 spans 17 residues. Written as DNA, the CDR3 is TGTGCCAGCAGTTATACTCCTGGACAGGGCGCCAATCAGCCCCAGCATTTT. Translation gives CASSYTPGQGANQPQHF.

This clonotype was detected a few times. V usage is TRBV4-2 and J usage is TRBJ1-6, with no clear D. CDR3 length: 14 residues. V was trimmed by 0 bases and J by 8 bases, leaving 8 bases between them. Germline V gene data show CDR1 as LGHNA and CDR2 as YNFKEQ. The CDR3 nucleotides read TGTGCCAGCAGCCAAGAGAGGTCGGATTCACCCCTCCACTTT. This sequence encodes CASSQERSDSPLHF.

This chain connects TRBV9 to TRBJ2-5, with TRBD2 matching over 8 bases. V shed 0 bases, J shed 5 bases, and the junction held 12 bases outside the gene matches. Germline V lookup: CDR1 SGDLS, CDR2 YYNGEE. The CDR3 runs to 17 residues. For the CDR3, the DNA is TGTGCCAGCAGCGTAGACGGGGGGGCTGACCGTGGGGAGACCCAGTACTTC. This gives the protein CASSVDGGADRGETQYF.

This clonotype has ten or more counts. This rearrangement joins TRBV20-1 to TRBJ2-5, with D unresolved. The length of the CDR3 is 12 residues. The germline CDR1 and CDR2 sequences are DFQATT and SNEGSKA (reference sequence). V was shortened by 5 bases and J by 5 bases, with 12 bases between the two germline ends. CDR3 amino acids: CSAHIGRETQYF. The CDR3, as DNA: TGCAGTGCTCATATCGGGCGGGAGACCCAGTACTTC.

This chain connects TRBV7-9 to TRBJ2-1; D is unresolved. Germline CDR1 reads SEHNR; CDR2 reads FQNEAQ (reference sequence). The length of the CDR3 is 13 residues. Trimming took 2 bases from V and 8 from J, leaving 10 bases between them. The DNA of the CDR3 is TGTGCCAGCAGCTTAATAGAGTCGGATGAGCAGTTCTTC. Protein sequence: CASSLIESDEQFF.

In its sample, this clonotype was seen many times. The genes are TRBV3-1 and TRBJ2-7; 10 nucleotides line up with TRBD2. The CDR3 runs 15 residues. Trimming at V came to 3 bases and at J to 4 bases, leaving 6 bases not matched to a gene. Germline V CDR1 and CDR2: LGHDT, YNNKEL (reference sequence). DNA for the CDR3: TGTGCCAGCAGCCAGCGGACTAGCGGTCCATACGAGCAGTACTTC. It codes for CASSQRTSGPYEQYF.

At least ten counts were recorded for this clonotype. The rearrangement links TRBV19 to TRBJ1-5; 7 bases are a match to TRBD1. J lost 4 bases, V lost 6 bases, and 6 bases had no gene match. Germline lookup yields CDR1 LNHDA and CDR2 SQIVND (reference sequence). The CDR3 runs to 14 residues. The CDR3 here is CASSRGTDNQPQHF. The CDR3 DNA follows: TGTGCCAGTAGCCGCGGGACAGATAATCAGCCCCAGCATTTT.

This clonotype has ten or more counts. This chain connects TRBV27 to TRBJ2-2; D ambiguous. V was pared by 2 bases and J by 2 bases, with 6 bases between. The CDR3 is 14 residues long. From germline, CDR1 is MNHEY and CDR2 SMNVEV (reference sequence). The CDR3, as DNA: TGTGCCAGCAGTTTAAAACCCAACACCGGGGAGCTGTTTTTT. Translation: CASSLKPNTGELFF.

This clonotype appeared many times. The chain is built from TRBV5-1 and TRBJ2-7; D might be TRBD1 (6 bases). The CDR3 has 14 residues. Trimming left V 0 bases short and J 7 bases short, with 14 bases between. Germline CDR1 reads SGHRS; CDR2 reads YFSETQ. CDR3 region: CASSLEGGPIEQYF. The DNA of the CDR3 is TGCGCCAGCAGCTTGGAAGGGGGTCCGATTGAGCAGTACTTC.

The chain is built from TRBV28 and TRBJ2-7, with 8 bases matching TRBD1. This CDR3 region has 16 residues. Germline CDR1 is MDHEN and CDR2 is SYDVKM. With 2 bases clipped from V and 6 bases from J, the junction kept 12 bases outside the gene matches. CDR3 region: CASSLGWTTGDLEQYF. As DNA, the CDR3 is TGTGCCAGCAGTTTAGGGTGGACGACAGGGGACCTCGAGCAGTACTTC. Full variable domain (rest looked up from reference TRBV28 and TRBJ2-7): DVKVTQSSRYLVKRTGEKVFLECVQDMDHENMFWYRQDPGLGLRLIYFSYDVKMKEKGDIPEGYSVSREKKERFSLILESASTNQTSMYLCASSLGWTTGDLEQYFGPGTRLTVT.

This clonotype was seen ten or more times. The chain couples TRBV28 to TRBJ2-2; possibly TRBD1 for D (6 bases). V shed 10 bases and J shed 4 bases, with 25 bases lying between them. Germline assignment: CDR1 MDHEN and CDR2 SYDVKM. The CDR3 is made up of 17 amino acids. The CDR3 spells CATSGGQQGSSTGELFF. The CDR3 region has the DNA TGTGCCACCTCTGGGGGACAACAGGGATCCTCCACCGGGGAGCTGTTTTTT.

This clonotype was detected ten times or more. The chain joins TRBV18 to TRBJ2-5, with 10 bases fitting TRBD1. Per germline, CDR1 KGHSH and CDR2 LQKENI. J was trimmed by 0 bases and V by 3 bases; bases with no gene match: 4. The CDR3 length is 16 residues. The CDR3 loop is CASSPLGTGDQETQYF. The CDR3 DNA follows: TGTGCCAGCTCACCCCTCGGGACAGGGGACCAAGAGACCCAGTACTTC.

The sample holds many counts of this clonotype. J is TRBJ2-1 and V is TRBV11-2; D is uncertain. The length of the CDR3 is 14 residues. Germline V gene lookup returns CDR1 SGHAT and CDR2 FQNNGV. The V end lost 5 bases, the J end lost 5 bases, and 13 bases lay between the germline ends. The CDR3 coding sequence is TGTGCCAGCAGCGTAGGACGGGTGGACAATGAGCAGTTCTTC. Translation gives CASSVGRVDNEQFF.

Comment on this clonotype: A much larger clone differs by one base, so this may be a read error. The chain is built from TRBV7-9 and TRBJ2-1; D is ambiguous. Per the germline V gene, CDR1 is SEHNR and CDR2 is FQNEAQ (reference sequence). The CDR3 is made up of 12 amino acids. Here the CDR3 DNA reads TGTGCCATCAGCTTAATAAGTCATGAGCAGTTCTTC. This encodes CAISLISHEQFF.

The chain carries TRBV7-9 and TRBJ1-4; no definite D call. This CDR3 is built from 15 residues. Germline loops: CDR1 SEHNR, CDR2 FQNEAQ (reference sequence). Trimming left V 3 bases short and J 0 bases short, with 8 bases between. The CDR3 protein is CASSFSGATNEKLFF. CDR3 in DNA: TGTGCCAGCAGCTTCTCTGGGGCAACTAATGAAAAACTGTTTTTT.

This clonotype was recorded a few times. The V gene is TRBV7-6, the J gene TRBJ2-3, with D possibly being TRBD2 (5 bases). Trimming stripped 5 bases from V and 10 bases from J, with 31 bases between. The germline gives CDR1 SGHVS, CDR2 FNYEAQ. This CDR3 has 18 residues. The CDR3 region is CASSAPPGGLPEGRAQYF. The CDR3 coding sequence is TGTGCCAGCAGCGCCCCCCCCGGCGGACTCCCCGAAGGAAGGGCGCAGTATTTT.

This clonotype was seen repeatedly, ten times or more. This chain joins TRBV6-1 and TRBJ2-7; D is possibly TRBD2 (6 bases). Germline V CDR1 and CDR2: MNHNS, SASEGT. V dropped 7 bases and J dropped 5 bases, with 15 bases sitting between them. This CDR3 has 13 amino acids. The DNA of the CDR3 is TGTGCCAGCAAGGAGGGGCGCCCAGACGAGCAGTACTTC. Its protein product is CASKEGRPDEQYF.

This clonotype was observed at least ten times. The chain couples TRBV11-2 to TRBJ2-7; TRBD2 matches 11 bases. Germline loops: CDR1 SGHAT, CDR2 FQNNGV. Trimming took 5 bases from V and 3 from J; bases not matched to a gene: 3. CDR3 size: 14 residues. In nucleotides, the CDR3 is TGTGCCAGCAGCCCGGGACTAGCGGTCTACGAGCAGTACTTC. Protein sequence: CASSPGLAVYEQYF.

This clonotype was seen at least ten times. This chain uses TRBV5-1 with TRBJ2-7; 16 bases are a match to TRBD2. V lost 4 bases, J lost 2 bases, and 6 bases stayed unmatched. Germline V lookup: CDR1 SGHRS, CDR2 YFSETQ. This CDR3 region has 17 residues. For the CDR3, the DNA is TGCGCCAGCAGCGCGGGACTAGCGGGAGGGCCCGCCTACGAGCAGTACTTC. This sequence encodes CASSAGLAGGPAYEQYF.